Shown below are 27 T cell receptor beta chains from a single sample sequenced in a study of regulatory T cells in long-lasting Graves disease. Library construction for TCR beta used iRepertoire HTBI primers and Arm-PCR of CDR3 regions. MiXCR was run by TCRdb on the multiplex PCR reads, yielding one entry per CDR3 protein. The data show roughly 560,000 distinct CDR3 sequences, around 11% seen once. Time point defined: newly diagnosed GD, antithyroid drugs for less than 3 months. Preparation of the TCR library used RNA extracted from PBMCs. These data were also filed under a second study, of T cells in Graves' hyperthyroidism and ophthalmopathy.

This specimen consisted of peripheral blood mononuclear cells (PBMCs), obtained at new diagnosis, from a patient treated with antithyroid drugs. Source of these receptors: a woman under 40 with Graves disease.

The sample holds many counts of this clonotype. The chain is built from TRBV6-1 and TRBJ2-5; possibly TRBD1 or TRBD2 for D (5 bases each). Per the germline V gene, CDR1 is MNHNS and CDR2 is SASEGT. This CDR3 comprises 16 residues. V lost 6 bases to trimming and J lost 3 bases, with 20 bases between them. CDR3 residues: CASSGAAAGIEETQYF. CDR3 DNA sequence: TGTGCCAGCAGCGGGGCGGCGGCGGGTATTGAAGAGACCCAGTACTTC.

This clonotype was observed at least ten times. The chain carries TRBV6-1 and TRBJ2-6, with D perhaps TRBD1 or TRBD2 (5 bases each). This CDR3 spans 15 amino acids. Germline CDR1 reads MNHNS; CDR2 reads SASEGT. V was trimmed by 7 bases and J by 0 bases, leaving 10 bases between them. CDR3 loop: CASNEGSSGANVLTF. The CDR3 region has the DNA TGTGCCAGCAATGAGGGGAGCTCTGGGGCCAACGTCCTGACTTTC.

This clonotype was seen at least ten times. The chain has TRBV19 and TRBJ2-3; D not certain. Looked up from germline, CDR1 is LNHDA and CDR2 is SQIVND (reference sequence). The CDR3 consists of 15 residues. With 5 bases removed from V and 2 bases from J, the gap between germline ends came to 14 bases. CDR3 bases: TGTGCCAGTAGTGGCGGTCCCCACAACACAGATACGCAGTATTTT. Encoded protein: CASSGGPHNTDTQYF.

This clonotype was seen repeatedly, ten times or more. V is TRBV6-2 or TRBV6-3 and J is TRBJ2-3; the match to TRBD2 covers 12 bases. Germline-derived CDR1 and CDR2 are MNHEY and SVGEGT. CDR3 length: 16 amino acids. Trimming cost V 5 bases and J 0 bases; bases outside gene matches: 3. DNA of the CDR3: TGTGCCAGCAGTCTAGCGGGAGGGTCTAGCACAGATACGCAGTATTTT. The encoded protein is CASSLAGGSSTDTQYF.

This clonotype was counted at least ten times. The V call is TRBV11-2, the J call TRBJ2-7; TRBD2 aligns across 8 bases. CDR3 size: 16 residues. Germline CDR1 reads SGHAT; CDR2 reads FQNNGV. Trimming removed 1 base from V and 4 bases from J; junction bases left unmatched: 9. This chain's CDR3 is CASSLGRRREGYEQYF. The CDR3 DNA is TGTGCCAGCAGCTTAGGGCGGCGCCGGGAGGGTTACGAGCAGTACTTC.

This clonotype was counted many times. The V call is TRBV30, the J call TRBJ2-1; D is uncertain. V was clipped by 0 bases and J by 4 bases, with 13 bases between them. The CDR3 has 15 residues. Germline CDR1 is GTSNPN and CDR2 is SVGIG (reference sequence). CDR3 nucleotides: TGTGCCTGGAGTGTATCTTTTCCTTGGTACAATGAGCAGTTCTTC. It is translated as CAWSVSFPWYNEQFF.

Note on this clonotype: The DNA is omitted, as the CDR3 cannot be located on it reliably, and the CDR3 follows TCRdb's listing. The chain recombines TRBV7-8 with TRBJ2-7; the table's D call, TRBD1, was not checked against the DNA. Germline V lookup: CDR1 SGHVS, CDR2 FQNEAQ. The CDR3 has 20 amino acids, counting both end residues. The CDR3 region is CASSSPDGIRAVLRADEQYF.

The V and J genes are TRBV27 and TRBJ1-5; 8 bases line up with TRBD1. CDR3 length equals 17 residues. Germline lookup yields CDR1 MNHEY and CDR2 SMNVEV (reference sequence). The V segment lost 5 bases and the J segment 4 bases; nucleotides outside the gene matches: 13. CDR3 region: CASSNRYRGSRNQPQHF. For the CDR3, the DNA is TGTGCCAGCAGTAACCGTTACAGGGGGAGTAGGAATCAGCCCCAGCATTTT.

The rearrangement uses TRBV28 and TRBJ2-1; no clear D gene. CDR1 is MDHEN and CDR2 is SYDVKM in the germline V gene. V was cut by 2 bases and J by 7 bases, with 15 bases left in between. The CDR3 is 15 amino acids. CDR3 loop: CASSLELKNGNEQFF. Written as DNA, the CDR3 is TGTGCCAGCAGTTTAGAGCTCAAGAACGGGAATGAGCAGTTCTTC.

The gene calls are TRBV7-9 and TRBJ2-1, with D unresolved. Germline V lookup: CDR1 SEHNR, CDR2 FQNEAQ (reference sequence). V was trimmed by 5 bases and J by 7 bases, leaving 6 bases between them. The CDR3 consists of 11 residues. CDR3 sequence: CASSTWNEQFF. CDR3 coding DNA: TGTGCCAGCAGCACCTGGAATGAGCAGTTCTTC.

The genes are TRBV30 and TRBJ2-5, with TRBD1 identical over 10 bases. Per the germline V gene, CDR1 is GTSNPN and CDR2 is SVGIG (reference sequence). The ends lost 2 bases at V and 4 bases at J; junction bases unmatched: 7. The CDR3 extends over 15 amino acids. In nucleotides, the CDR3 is TGTGCCTGGAGTCCCGGGACAGGGGTAGTAGAGACCCAGTACTTC. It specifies CAWSPGTGVVETQYF.

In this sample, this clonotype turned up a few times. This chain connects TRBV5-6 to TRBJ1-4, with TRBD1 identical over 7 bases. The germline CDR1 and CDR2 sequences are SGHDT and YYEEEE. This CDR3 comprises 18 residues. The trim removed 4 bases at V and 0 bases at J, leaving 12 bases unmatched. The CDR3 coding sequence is TGTGCCAGCAGCCTACCTCGGACAGGCTCCGCAACTAATGAAAAACTGTTTTTT. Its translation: CASSLPRTGSATNEKLFF.

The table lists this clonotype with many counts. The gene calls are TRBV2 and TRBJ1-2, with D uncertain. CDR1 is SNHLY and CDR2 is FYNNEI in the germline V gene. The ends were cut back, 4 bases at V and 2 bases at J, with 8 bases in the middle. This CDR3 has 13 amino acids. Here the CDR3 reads CASSAAGNYGYTF. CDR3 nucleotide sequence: TGTGCCAGCAGTGCAGCGGGGAACTATGGCTACACCTTC.

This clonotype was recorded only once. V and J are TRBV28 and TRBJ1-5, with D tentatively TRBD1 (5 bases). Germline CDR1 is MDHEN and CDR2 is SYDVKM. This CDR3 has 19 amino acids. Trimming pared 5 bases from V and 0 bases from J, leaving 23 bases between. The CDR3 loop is CASSPPPGLTMYSNQPQHF. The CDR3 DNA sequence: TGTGCCAGCAGTCCCCCTCCAGGGCTTACCATGTATAGCAATCAGCCCCAGCATTTT. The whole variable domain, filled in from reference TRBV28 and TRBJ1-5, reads DVKVTQSSRYLVKRTGEKVFLECVQDMDHENMFWYRQDPGLGLRLIYFSYDVKMKEKGDIPEGYSVSREKKERFSLILESASTNQTSMYLCASSPPPGLTMYSNQPQHFGDGTRLSIL.

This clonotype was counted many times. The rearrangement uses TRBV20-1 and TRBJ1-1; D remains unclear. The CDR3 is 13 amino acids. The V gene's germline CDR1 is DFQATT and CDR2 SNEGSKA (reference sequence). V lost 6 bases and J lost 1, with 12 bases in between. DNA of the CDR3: TGCAGTGCCCGGGTGACACGGAACACTGAAGCTTTCTTT. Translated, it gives CSARVTRNTEAFF.

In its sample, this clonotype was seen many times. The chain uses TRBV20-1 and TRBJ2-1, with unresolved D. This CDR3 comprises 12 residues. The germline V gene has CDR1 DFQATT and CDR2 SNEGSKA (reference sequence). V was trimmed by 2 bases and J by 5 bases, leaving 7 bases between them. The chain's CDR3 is CSARRTDNEQFF. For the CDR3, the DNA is TGCAGTGCTAGAAGGACGGACAATGAGCAGTTCTTC.

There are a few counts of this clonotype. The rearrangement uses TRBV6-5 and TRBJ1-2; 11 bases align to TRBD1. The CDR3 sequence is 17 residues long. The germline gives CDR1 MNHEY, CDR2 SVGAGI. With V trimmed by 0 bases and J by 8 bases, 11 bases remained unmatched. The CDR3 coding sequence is TGTGCCAGCAGTTACTCCGATCGGACAGGGGGCGCGTTGGGCTACACCTTC. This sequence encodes CASSYSDRTGGALGYTF.

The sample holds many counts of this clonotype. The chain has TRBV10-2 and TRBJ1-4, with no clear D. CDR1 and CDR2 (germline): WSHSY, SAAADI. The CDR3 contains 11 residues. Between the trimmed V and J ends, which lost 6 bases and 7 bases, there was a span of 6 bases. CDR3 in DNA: TGCGCCAGCAGCCGAACTGAAAAACTGTTTTTT. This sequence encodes CASSRTEKLFF.

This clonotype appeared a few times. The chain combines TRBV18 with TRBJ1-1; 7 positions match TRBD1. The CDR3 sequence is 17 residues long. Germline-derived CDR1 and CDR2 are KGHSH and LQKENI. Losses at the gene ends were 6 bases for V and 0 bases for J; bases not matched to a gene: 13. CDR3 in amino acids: CASSQTGLNTVNTEAFF. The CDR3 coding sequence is TGTGCCAGCTCCCAGACAGGGCTAAACACCGTGAACACTGAAGCTTTCTTT.

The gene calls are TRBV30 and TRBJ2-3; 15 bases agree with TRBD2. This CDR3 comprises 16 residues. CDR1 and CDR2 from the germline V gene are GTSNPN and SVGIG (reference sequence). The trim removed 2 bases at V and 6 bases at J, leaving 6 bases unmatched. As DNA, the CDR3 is TGTGCCTGGAGTTTCAGGACTAGCGGGAGGGGGGATACGCAGTATTTT. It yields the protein CAWSFRTSGRGDTQYF.

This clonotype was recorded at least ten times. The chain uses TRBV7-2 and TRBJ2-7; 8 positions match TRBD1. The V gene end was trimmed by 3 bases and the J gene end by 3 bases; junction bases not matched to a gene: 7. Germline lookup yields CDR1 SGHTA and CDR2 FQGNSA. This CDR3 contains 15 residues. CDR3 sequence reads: CASSFRTGTDYEQYF. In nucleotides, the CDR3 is TGTGCCAGCAGCTTTCGGACAGGGACGGACTACGAGCAGTACTTC.

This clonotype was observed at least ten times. The CDR3 is CASSGLAGGGYTF. The CDR3 nucleotides read TGTGCCAGCAGTGGTCTTGCTGGGGGCGGCTACACCTTC. The gene calls are TRBV9 and TRBJ1-2; TRBD1 might be the D (6 bases). The V end lost 5 bases, the J end lost 8 bases, and 16 bases lay between the germline ends. The CDR3 length is 13 residues. CDR1 SGDLS and CDR2 YYNGEE come from the germline V gene.

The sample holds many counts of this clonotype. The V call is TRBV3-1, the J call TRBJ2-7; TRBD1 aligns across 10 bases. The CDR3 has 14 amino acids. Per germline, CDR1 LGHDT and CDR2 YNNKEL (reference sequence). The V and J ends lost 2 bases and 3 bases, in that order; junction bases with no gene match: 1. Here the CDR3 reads CASSQRTGGYEQYF. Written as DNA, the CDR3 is TGTGCCAGCAGCCAACGGACAGGGGGCTACGAGCAGTACTTC.

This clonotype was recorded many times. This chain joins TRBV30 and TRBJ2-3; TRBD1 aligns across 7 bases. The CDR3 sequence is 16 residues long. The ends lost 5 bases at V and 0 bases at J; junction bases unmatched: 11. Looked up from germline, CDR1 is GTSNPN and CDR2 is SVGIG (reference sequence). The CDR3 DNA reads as TGTGCCTGGGGGCATCAACAGGGGTTAAGCACAGATACGCAGTATTTT. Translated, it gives CAWGHQQGLSTDTQYF.

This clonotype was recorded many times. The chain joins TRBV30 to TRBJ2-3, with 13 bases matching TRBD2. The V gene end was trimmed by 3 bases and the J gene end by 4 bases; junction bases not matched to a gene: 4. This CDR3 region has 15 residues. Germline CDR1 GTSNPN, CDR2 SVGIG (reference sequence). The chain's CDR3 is CAWSPGTSGADTQYF. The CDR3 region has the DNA TGTGCCTGGAGCCCTGGGACTAGCGGGGCAGATACGCAGTATTTT. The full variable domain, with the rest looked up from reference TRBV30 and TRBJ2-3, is SQTIHQWPATLVQPVGSPLSLECTVEGTSNPNLYWYRQAAGRGLQLLFYSVGIGQISSEVPQNLSASRPQDRQFILSSKKLLLSDSGFYLCAWSPGTSGADTQYFGPGTRLTVL.

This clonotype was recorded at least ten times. The CDR3 DNA follows: TGCGCCAGCACAGCGGGTGGCACAGATACGCAGTATTTT. As protein: CASTAGGTDTQYF. The rearrangement joins TRBV5-1 to TRBJ2-3, with D possibly TRBD2 on 6 matching bases. The germline V gene encodes CDR1 SGHRS and CDR2 YFSETQ. Trimming removed 6 bases at V and 1 base at J, with 9 bases between. The CDR3 covers 13 residues.

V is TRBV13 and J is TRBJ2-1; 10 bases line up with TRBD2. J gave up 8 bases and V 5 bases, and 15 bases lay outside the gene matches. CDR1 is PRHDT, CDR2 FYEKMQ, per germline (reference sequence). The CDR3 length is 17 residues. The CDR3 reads CASSPGEREGGSDEQFF. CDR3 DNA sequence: TGTGCCAGCAGCCCGGGGGAGCGGGAGGGTGGGTCAGATGAGCAGTTCTTC.